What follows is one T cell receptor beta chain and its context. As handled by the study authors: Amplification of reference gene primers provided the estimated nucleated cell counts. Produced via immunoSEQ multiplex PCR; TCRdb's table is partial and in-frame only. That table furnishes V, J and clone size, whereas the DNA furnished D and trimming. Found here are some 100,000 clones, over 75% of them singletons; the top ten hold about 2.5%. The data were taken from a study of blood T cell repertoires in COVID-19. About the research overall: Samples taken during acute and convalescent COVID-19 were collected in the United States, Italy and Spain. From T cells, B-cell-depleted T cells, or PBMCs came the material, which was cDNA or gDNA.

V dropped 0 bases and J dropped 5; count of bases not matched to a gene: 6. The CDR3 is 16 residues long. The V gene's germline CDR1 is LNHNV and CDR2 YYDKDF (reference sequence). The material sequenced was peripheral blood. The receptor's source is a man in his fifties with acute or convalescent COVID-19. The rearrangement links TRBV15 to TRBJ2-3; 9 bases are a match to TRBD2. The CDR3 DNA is TGTGCCACCAGCAGAGAGGGAAGGACTAGCGTAGATACGCAGTATTTT. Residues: CATSREGRTSVDTQYF.